Listed below are T cell receptor beta chains from one sample, sequenced in a study of monozygotic twins with inflammatory bowel disease. Each CDR3 protein gets one entry in TCRdb, which reprocessed the 5' RACE reads and gives no DNA. This sample contains around 100,000 distinct CDR3 sequences. Sequencing input: blood. Source of these receptors: a human donor with ulcerative colitis or Crohn's disease, or a healthy co-twin of an affected twin (not recorded which). CDR3s include the opening cysteine and the closing phenylalanine or tryptophan.

V	J	CDR3
TRBV5-1	TRBJ1-1	CASSPTRRGEAFF
TRBV7-3	TRBJ2-2	CASRMDRAGELFF
TRBV28	TRBJ2-7	CASSPGGLYEQYF
TRBV9	TRBJ2-2	CASSVAFTGELFF
TRBV28	TRBJ2-7	CASRRRGLVNFANEQYF
TRBV6-1	TRBJ2-1	CASSLLWTSGNNEQFF
TRBV7-2	TRBJ2-7	CASSTAYEQYF
TRBV5-1	TRBJ2-7	CASSLAERNEQYF
TRBV5-1	TRBJ1-6	CASTPGGSNSPLHF
TRBV4-3	TRBJ2-5	CASSQEYRGNQETQYF
TRBV18	TRBJ2-1	CASSPLTESSYNEQFF